The clone carrying this T cell receptor (beta chain) was seen only a few times. Its antigen is as yet unknown. The sample comes from a study of shared clonotypes between healthy human individuals. Study overall: Each donor contributed plates that comprised three CD4 naive, three CD4 memory, two CD8 naive and one CD8 memory.

Broader study findings: The naive CD4 repertoires of several donors were compared, and roughly 5% of clonotypes were shared.

Germline V lookup: CDR1 SGHRS, CDR2 YFSETQ. V lost 5 bases and J lost 0, with 11 bases in between. This CDR3 has 14 residues. Clones were read by immunoSEQ multiplex PCR, and TCRdb kept only the in-frame ones, dropping some. The table records about 2,500,000 clones, more than 90% of them present only once. Nashville, Tennessee was home to all donors, who were Caucasian adults. The source material was naive CD4+ T cells sorted from blood. The subset was: CD45RA+ positively selected. The receptor comes from a man younger than 30 in good health. The rearrangement uses TRBV5-1 and TRBJ1-1; D remains ambiguous. CDR3 sequence: CASRVAIMNTEAFF. The CDR3 region has the DNA TGCGCCAGCAGGGTGGCCATCATGAACACTGAAGCTTTCTTT.